The sequence of this TCR beta chain was determined in a study of human T cells and chemical hapten exposure. For the study at large: Patch tests put 0.01% DPC on the upper back, and the results were checked at 6 days. Study results and caveats: Relative to controls, expanded TCRs formed significantly more large CDR3 similarity clusters.

The CDR3 totals 14 residues. Germline V gene sequence: CDR1 MDHEN, CDR2 SYDVKM. With 6 bases removed from V and 3 bases from J, the gap between germline ends came to 15 bases. This sample's time point: pre-sensitization, week 0. Treatment: therapeutic diphenylcyclopropenone sensitization with weekly scalp DPC. Each donor was an alopecia patient between 18 and 70 years of age who qualified for DPC. This clonotype occurred a few times. Antigen: not known. Separate cDNA molecules received unique molecular identifiers, which the library attached to them. TCRdb called the RACE reads again in MiXCR, with one record for every CDR3 protein. This table holds roughly 260,000 distinct CDR3 sequences, 7% to 10% found once.

The starting material was whole blood, obtained in connection with sensitization to the hapten diphenylcyclopropenone (DPC). This sequence was found in a woman between 35 and 50 years old with alopecia areata. Some clones in this sample may be carry-over from other donors' samples. The chain is built from TRBV28 and TRBJ2-7; possible D gene TRBD2, 6 bases. The CDR3 loop reads CASSLDTGVYEQYF. The CDR3, as DNA: TGTGCCAGCAGCCTGGACACGGGGGTCTACGAGCAGTACTTC.